Listed below are T cell receptor beta chains from one sample, sequenced in a study of blood T cell repertoires in COVID-19. Sequencing was performed with immunoSEQ multiplex PCR; in TCRdb, only in-frame clones are kept and a portion is missing. The table records 180,000 or so clones, roughly 85% of them present only once. Input material: peripheral blood. Source of these receptors: a man between 60 and 70 years old with acute or convalescent COVID-19. CDR3s include the opening cysteine and the closing phenylalanine or tryptophan. A D gene is named only where the DNA matches it firmly. Clone size, where shown, is once, few, many, or a class for clones that have expanded.

V	D	J	size	DNA	CDR3
TRBV5-1	TRBD1	TRBJ1-3	NA	TGCGCCAGCAGCTTGGGCGACAGGGGCTCTGGAAACACCATATATTTT	CASSLGDRGSGNTIYF
TRBV7-9	NA	TRBJ2-7	NA	TGTGCCAGCAGCCCTCGAGCTGCGGGCGCATCAACCGAGCAGTACTTC	CASSPRAAGASTEQYF
TRBV28	TRBD1	TRBJ1-4	NA	TGTGCCAGCAGTTTCCCCAGGGGGTCTGGGAGACTGTTTTTT	CASSFPRGSGRLFF
TRBV18	TRBD2	TRBJ2-7	NA	TGTGCCAGCTCACCGCGTCCGGGAGGGGACAACGAGCAGTACTTC	CASSPRPGGDNEQYF
TRBV2	NA	TRBJ1-1	NA	TGTGCCAGCAGGGACATCGTGGCTGAAGCTTTCTTT	CASRDIVAEAFF
TRBV19	NA	TRBJ1-1	NA	TGTGCCAGTAGTATTGCGGGTCCCACTGAAGCTTTCTTT	CASSIAGPTEAFF
TRBV30	TRBD2	TRBJ2-5	NA	TGTGCCCGGGGGGAGGGCCCGGCCCAAGAGACCCAGTACTTC	CARGEGPAQETQYF
TRBV5-1	NA	TRBJ2-3	NA	TGCGCCAGCAGCTGGTCGGGGGAAGGCACAGATACGCAGTATTTT	CASSWSGEGTDTQYF
TRBV28	TRBD1	TRBJ2-7	NA	TGTGCCAGCAGTTCGACAGGGCGGTACGAGCAGTACTTC	CASSSTGRYEQYF
TRBV18	TRBD1	TRBJ1-4	NA	TGTGCCAGCTCCACAGGGGTTAATGAAAAACTGTTTTTT	CASSTGVNEKLFF
TRBV5-4	TRBD2	TRBJ2-5	once	TGTGCCAGCAGCTCCAGCGGGAGAGAGACCCAGTACTTC	CASSSSGRETQYF
TRBV3-1/TRBV3-2	TRBD1	TRBJ1-1	few	TGTGCCAGCAGCCTAAGGACAGGGAGGCGCACTGAAGCTTTCTTT	CASSLRTGRRTEAFF
TRBV10-2	TRBD1	TRBJ1-2	few	TGCGCCAGCAGTTCGGACAGGGCGGTGTACTATGGCTACACCTTC	CASSSDRAVYYGYTF
TRBV6-1	NA	TRBJ1-1	NA	TGTGCCAGCAGTGAAATCAGGGGATCTGAAGCTTTCTTT	CASSEIRGSEAFF
TRBV27	NA	TRBJ2-7	NA	TGTGCCAGCAGTTTATTGCAGGGGGGAAACTACGAGCAGTACTTC	CASSLLQGGNYEQYF
TRBV7-2	NA	TRBJ1-1	NA	TGTGCCAGCAGCTTATCAACCGGCGGCACTGAAGCTTTCTTT	CASSLSTGGTEAFF
TRBV10-3	NA	TRBJ2-7	NA	TGTGCCATCAACCGGGACATCGACCCCTACGAGCAGTACTTC	CAINRDIDPYEQYF
TRBV10-1	NA	TRBJ1-4	NA	TGCGCCAGCAGTGAGCACCCGGGGGGGCTAGGGGAAAAACTGTTTTTT	CASSEHPGGLGEKLFF
TRBV5-1	NA	TRBJ2-1	few	TGCGCCAGCAGCTTGGAGGCCCTAGCCTACAATGAGCAGTTCTTC	CASSLEALAYNEQFF
TRBV7-9	NA	TRBJ1-4	NA	TGTGCCAGCAGCTTAGCCGGTGGTGAAAAACTGTTTTTT	CASSLAGGEKLFF
TRBV4-2	TRBD1	TRBJ1-6	NA	TGTGCCAGCAGCCAAGTACAGGCAGGGGGATATTCACCCCTCCACTTT	CASSQVQAGGYSPLHF
TRBV20-1	NA	TRBJ1-2	NA	TGCAGTGCTAGTCGGGGCTATGGCTACACCTTC	CSASRGYGYTF
TRBV5-1	TRBD1	TRBJ1-3	NA	TGCGCCAGCAGCCGATCACCGGACAGGGGTGGAAACACCATATATTTT	CASSRSPDRGGNTIYF
TRBV9	TRBD2	TRBJ2-3	NA	TGTGCCAGCAGCGTAGAGGCTAGCGGGAGGTATACGCAGTATTTT	CASSVEASGRYTQYF
TRBV9	TRBD2	TRBJ2-1	NA	TGTGCCAGCAGCCTTCGGACTAGCGGGAGGGCCTACAATGAGCAGTTCTTC	CASSLRTSGRAYNEQFF
TRBV15	TRBD1	TRBJ1-5	NA	TGTGCCACCAGCAAACGACAGGGGTTGGGACAGCCCCAGCATTTT	CATSKRQGLGQPQHF
TRBV5-4	NA	TRBJ1-2	NA	TGTGCCAGCAGCTCCCCCAGGGACTCCTATGGCTACACCTTC	CASSSPRDSYGYTF
TRBV18	NA	TRBJ2-4	NA	TGTGCCAGCTCACCACCTCAGTCCCTAGCCAAAAACATTCAGTACTTC	CASSPPQSLAKNIQYF
TRBV6-2/TRBV6-3	NA	TRBJ2-7	NA	TGTGCCAGCAGTTACAGGACTACCTACGAGCAGTACTTC	CASSYRTTYEQYF
TRBV3-1/TRBV3-2	TRBD1	TRBJ2-7	NA	TGTGCCAGCAGCCAAGATCTCCGGGACAGCTCCTACGAGCAGTACTTC	CASSQDLRDSSYEQYF
TRBV25-1	TRBD2	TRBJ2-2	NA	TGTGCCAGCAGTGAATGGGGAGCGGGAGGGACCGGGGAGCTGTTTTTT	CASSEWGAGGTGELFF
TRBV30	TRBD2	TRBJ2-1	NA	TGTGCCTGCCCCGCGGGGGTCTACAATGAGCAGTTCTTC	CACPAGVYNEQFF
TRBV7-6	NA	TRBJ2-1	NA	TGTGCCAGCAGCTTACAGGTTTACTCCTACAATGAGCAGTTCTTC	CASSLQVYSYNEQFF